The 9 T cell receptor beta chains in this list originate from one sample, sequenced in a study of T cells in Graves' hyperthyroidism and ophthalmopathy. Authors of the study amplified TCR beta CDR3 regions from RNA transcripts. First-round RT-PCR of the TCR CDR3 relied on the HTBI primer set. Via MiXCR, TCRdb re-called the multiplex PCR reads, giving one row per CDR3 protein. This repertoire shows some 620,000 distinct CDR3 sequences, 16% found once; its top ten account for over 3.5%. The sample comprised blood. The source of these receptors is a woman in her twenties or thirties with Graves' hyperthyroidism.

Many counts were recorded for this clonotype. This rearrangement joins TRBV19 to TRBJ2-7; TRBD1 is a possible D gene (5 bases). Per germline, CDR1 LNHDA and CDR2 SQIVND (reference sequence). The length of the CDR3 is 14 residues. Trimming pared 5 bases from V and 4 bases from J, leaving 15 bases between. The CDR3 DNA sequence: TGTGCCAGTAGTTTCCGGACACAATTGTACGAGCAGTACTTC. Residues: CASSFRTQLYEQYF.

This clonotype was found a few times. CDR3 loop: CASSDGTRNTIYF. The CDR3 nucleotides are TGTGCCAGCAGTGATGGGACCCGTAACACCATATATTTT. This rearrangement joins TRBV2 to TRBJ1-3, with D perhaps matching TRBD1 (5 bases). V was shortened by 3 bases and J by 7 bases, with 10 bases between the two germline ends. The length of the CDR3 is 13 residues. Looked up from germline, CDR1 is SNHLY and CDR2 is FYNNEI.

This clonotype appeared many times. The rearrangement links TRBV3-1 to TRBJ1-4, with 7 bases fitting TRBD1. The CDR3 runs 13 residues. V lost 3 bases, J lost 13 bases, and 8 bases stayed unmatched. Germline CDR1 LGHDT, CDR2 YNNKEL (reference sequence). The CDR3 nucleotides are TGTGCCAGCAGCCAGACTCGGCGACAGGGACTGTTTTTT. This translates into CASSQTRRQGLFF. Together with reference TRBV3-1 and TRBJ1-4, the CDR3 gives the full variable domain: DTAVSQTPKYLVTQMGNDKSIKCEQNLGHDTMYWYKQDSKKFLKIMFSYNNKELIINETVPNRFSPKSPDKAHLNLHINSLELGDSAVYFCASSQTRRQGLFFGSGTQLSVL.

The chain uses TRBV20-1 and TRBJ1-1; D unresolved. The germline gives CDR1 DFQATT, CDR2 SNEGSKA (reference sequence). The CDR3 is 14 amino acids. Trimming took off 2 bases at V and 2 bases at J, with 12 bases between the two ends. The CDR3 is CSARYLDGNTEAFF. CDR3 DNA sequence: TGCAGTGCTAGATACCTGGACGGCAACACTGAAGCTTTCTTT.

This clonotype was found many times. The chain's CDR3 is CATSDRGYSNQPQHF. The CDR3 nucleotides are TGTGCCACCAGCGACAGGGGATATAGCAATCAGCCCCAGCATTTT. The chain recombines TRBV15 with TRBJ1-5; 8 nucleotides match TRBD1. Unmatched junction bases numbered 3, after V lost 5 bases and J lost 0 bases. This CDR3 region has 15 residues. CDR1 and CDR2 from the germline V gene are LNHNV and YYDKDF (reference sequence). Full variable domain (outside the CDR3, taken from reference TRBV15 and TRBJ1-5): DAMVIQNPRYQVTQFGKPVTLSCSQTLNHNVMYWYQQKSSQAPKLLFHYYDKDFNNEADTPDNFQSRRPNTSFCFLDIRSPGLGDTAMYLCATSDRGYSNQPQHFGDGTRLSIL.

This clonotype was counted ten times or more. The V and J genes are TRBV5-5 and TRBJ2-1; 7 nucleotides align to TRBD2. The germline V gene has CDR1 SGHKS and CDR2 YYEKEE (reference sequence). This CDR3 spans 13 amino acids. Germline trimming cut 4 bases from V and 9 bases from J; bases unmatched to any gene: 7. The CDR3 spells CASSASLAVEQFF. In DNA form, the CDR3 reads TGTGCCAGCAGCGCCAGTCTAGCGGTTGAGCAGTTCTTC.

In its sample, this clonotype was seen a few times. V is TRBV20-1 and J is TRBJ1-6, with D tentatively TRBD1 (5 bases). Trimming took 7 bases from V and 7 from J, leaving 14 bases between them. Germline V gene sequence: CDR1 DFQATT, CDR2 SNEGSKA (reference sequence). This CDR3 is 13 amino acids long. The CDR3, as DNA: TGCAGTGGCCGCCGGGACGCAAATTCACCCCTCCACTTT. This translates into CSGRRDANSPLHF.

This clonotype was found a few times. The chain joins TRBV6-4 to TRBJ2-1; D is possibly TRBD2 (7 bases). The CDR3 spans 13 residues. Germline CDR1 is MRHNA and CDR2 is SNTAGT. V shed 2 bases and J shed 9 bases, with 11 bases lying between them. CDR3 coding DNA: TGTGCCAGCAGTGACCTGGGAGGGGGTGAGCAGTTCTTC. This translates into CASSDLGGGEQFF.

This clonotype has a handful of counts. The chain recombines TRBV7-9 with TRBJ2-1; D unresolved. The V end was cut by 7 bases, the J end by 6 bases, with 13 bases between. Germline values: CDR1 SEHNR, CDR2 FQNEAQ (reference sequence). CDR3 length: 13 amino acids. CDR3 nucleotide sequence: TGTGCCAGCATATTTGAATGGGGCAATGAGCAGTTCTTC. Translation: CASIFEWGNEQFF. The full variable domain, in which reference TRBV7-9 and TRBJ2-1 provide the parts outside the CDR3, is DTGVSQNPRHKITKRGQNVTFRCDPISEHNRLYWYRQTLGQGPEFLTYFQNEAQLEKSRLLSDRFSAERPKGSFSTLEIQRTEQGDSAMYLCASIFEWGNEQFFGPGTRLTVL.